Listed below are T cell receptor beta chains from one sample, sequenced in a study of T cell responses to AZD1222 COVID-19 vaccine. Profiling relied on immunoSEQ multiplex PCR, and the TCRdb table lists in-frame clones only, not all of them. The sample consists of 180,000 or so clones, about 90% of them appearing once. Sequencing was performed on peripheral blood, taken 28 days after the second AZD1222 dose. The receptors come from an adult who received the AZD1222 COVID-19 vaccine. Both conserved end residues are part of each CDR3. The order of the fields is V gene, CDR3 protein.

TRBV11-2	CASSIGGGRRRGQYF
TRBV19	CASSLRGSLNTEAFF
TRBV7-6	CASSPETASYEQYF
TRBV7-6	CASSTRLAGLETQYF
TRBV6-5	CASSYGGAGAYEQYF
TRBV19	CASSLRQGSQPQHF
TRBV4-3	CASSQRGGTNYGYTF
TRBV7-8	CASSPGLRDGYTF
TRBV2	CASSEETEAFF
TRBV28	CASRTNRVWGYTF
TRBV30	CAWELNSEQFF
TRBV30	CAWSGGGLGEAFF
TRBV5-4	CASSLDTGELFF
TRBV7-2	CASSLEVAIYNEQFF
TRBV28	CASIRGQAFF
TRBV6-4	CASSVGANTEAFF
TRBV7-9	CASSSSGRPQHF
TRBV21-1	CASSKRSTGGAPSGANVLTF
TRBV24-1	CATSDRGRGVNEQFF
TRBV19	CASSIMRNTEAFF
TRBV9	CASSVPGTSSYNEQFF
TRBV5-4	CASSEGRSGNTIYF
TRBV5-1	CASGESPLREAFF
TRBV3-1/TRBV3-2	CASSQGGVARGNTEAFF
TRBV6-6	CAARQGGTEAFF
TRBV30	CAGTRDYNYGYTF
TRBV7-3	CASSPGANQPQHF
TRBV5-6	CASSPTGNYGYTF
TRBV29-1	CSARLRSYNEQFF
TRBV29-1	CSVGTGGEQFF
TRBV5-1	CASSAEPGQGWNNEQFF
TRBV30	CAWSVRRGVSYEQYF
TRBV9	CASAAGSSYEQYF
TRBV12-3/TRBV12-4	CASRGGPGETQYF
TRBV6-6	CASSYSSTGSYEQYF
TRBV11-3	CASSVGYRDGAYNEQFF
TRBV12-3/TRBV12-4	CASSLSAAPQHF
TRBV27	CASSLQGATSNQPQHF
TRBV7-2	CASSLGRDNEQFF
TRBV28	CASTKRGYGYTF